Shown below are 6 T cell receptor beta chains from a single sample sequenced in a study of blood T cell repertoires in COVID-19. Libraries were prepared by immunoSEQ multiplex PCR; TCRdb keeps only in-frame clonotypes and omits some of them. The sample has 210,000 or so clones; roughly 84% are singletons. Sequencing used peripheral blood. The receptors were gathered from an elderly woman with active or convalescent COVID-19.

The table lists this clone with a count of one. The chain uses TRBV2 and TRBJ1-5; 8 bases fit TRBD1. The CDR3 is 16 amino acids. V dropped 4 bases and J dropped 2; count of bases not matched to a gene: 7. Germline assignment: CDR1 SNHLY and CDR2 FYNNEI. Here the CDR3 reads CASSVPRGQGNQPQHF. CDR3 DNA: TGTGCCAGCAGTGTCCCAAGGGGACAGGGCAATCAGCCCCAGCATTTT.

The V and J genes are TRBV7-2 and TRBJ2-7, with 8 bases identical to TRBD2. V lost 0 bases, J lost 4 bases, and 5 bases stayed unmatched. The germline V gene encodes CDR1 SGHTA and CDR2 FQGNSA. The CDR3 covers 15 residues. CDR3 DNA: TGTGCCAGCAGCTTAGCTAGCGGGGTGACGTACGAGCAGTACTTC. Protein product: CASSLASGVTYEQYF. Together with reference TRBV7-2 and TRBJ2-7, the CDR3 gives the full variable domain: GAGVSQSPSNKVTEKGKDVELRCDPISGHTALYWYRQSLGQGLEFLIYFQGNSAPDKSGLPSDRFSAERTGGSVSTLTIQRTQQEDSAVYLCASSLASGVTYEQYFGPGTRLTVT.

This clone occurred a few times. The DNA of the CDR3 is TGTGCCAGCAGCCCGACGGACTCCTATAGCAATCAGCCCCAGCATTTT. Encoded protein: CASSPTDSYSNQPQHF. This chain joins TRBV21-1 and TRBJ1-5. TRBV21-1 is marked as a pseudogene. The CDR3 is made up of 16 amino acids.

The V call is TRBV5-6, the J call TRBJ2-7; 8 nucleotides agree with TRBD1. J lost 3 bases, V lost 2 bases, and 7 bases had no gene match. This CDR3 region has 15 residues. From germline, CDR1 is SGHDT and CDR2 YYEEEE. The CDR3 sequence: CASSFRQGPHYEQYF. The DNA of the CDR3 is TGTGCCAGCAGCTTCCGACAGGGGCCGCACTACGAGCAGTACTTC.

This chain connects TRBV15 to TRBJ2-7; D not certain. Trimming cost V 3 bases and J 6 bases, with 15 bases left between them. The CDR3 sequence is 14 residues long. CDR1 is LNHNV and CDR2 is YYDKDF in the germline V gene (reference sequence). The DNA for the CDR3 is TGTGCCACCAGCAGGGGCGAGACATTAACCGAGCAGTACTTC. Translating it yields CATSRGETLTEQYF.

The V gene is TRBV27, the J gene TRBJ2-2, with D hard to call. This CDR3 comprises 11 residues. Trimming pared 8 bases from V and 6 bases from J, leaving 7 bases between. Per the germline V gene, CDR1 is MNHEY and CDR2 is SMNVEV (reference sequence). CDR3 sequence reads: CASHFPGELFF. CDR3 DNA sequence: TGTGCCAGCCACTTCCCCGGGGAGCTGTTTTTT.